The rows below give T cell receptor beta chains drawn from one sample of a study of CD4 and CD8 cells across lung adenocarcinoma regions. TCRdb re-derived calls from the PCR reads in MiXCR, one entry per CDR3 protein. The data hold about 9,600 distinct CDR3 sequences, with around 51% observed a single time. Source material: CD4+ T cells from the margin of a lung tumor. The origin of the receptors is a male donor with lung adenocarcinoma. The CD4 and CD8 labels of this study may be unreliable. CDR3s include the opening cysteine and the closing phenylalanine or tryptophan. The D gene is left open where the match is weak. For some rows the clone size is stated as once, few or many, or as a class when expanded; others skip it.

j_gene: TRBJ1-6; v_gene: TRBV3-1; d_gene: NA; abundance: few; CDR3nt: TGTGCCAGCAGCCACGGGGGGGATTATAATTCACCCCTCCACTTT; CDR3aa: CASSHGGDYNSPLHF
j_gene: TRBJ2-3; v_gene: TRBV6-5; d_gene: NA; abundance: large; CDR3nt: TGTGCCAGCAGTTACTCTCGGTCGAGCACAGATACGCAGTATTTT; CDR3aa: CASSYSRSSTDTQYF
j_gene: TRBJ2-5; v_gene: TRBV6-1; d_gene: TRBD2; abundance: NA; CDR3nt: TGTGCCAGCAGTGAACCCGGACTAGCGGGAAACAGGGAGACCCAGTACTTC; CDR3aa: CASSEPGLAGNRETQYF
j_gene: TRBJ2-6; v_gene: TRBV10-3; d_gene: TRBD1; abundance: NA; CDR3nt: TGTGCCATCAAGACAGGGGGGAGCTCTGGGGCCAACGTCCTGACTTTC; CDR3aa: CAIKTGGSSGANVLTF
j_gene: TRBJ1-2; v_gene: TRBV4-3; d_gene: NA; abundance: many; CDR3nt: TGCGCCAGCAGCCAAGGGGGGGAGGATGGCTACACCTTC; CDR3aa: CASSQGGEDGYTF
j_gene: TRBJ2-7; v_gene: TRBV6-4; d_gene: NA; abundance: many; CDR3nt: TGTGCCAGCAGCCAGGGGCAACGCAATGAGCAGTACTTC; CDR3aa: CASSQGQRNEQYF
j_gene: TRBJ2-4; v_gene: TRBV6-1; d_gene: NA; abundance: NA; CDR3nt: TGTGCCACGGGGCTGGGAGCCAAAGACACTCAGTACTTC; CDR3aa: CATGLGAKDTQYF
j_gene: TRBJ2-7; v_gene: TRBV11-3; d_gene: TRBD2; abundance: NA; CDR3nt: TGTGCCAGCGGCTGGGGGGGGGGGGGGGGGATGATCGACGAGCAGTACTTC; CDR3aa: CASGWGGGGGMIDEQYF
j_gene: TRBJ2-3; v_gene: TRBV10-3; d_gene: NA; abundance: NA; CDR3nt: TGTGCCATCAGTGCCCCTACGGGCCGGAGAAACAAAAATACGCAGTATTTT; CDR3aa: CAISAPTGRRNKNTQYF
j_gene: TRBJ2-3; v_gene: TRBV27; d_gene: TRBD2; abundance: few; CDR3nt: TGTGCCAGCACCCCGACTAGCTCAGATACGCAGTATTTT; CDR3aa: CASTPTSSDTQYF
j_gene: TRBJ1-2; v_gene: TRBV4-2; d_gene: NA; abundance: NA; CDR3nt: TGTGCCAGCAGCCAAGATTGGGGAGGGAATGGCTACACCTTC; CDR3aa: CASSQDWGGNGYTF
j_gene: TRBJ2-5; v_gene: TRBV30; d_gene: NA; abundance: NA; CDR3nt: TGTGCCTGGGAATCCCGGGGGCAAGAGACCCAGTACTTC; CDR3aa: CAWESRGQETQYF
j_gene: TRBJ2-3; v_gene: TRBV10-2; d_gene: NA; abundance: NA; CDR3nt: TGCGCCAGCCGTGACTCGGAGCAGCGAGCCAAAGATACGCAGTATTTT; CDR3aa: CASRDSEQRAKDTQYF
j_gene: TRBJ2-4; v_gene: TRBV6-2/TRBV6-3; d_gene: NA; abundance: NA; CDR3nt: TGTGCCAGGAGTCTGACGGGCGCCTCGGGGGTGTGGGCCAAAAACACGCAGTACTTC; CDR3aa: CARSLTGASGVWAKNTQYF
j_gene: TRBJ2-7; v_gene: TRBV7-2; d_gene: TRBD2; abundance: NA; CDR3nt: TGTGCCAGCAGCTTCGACCTAGCGGGGGGAAATACGCAGTACTTC; CDR3aa: CASSFDLAGGNTQYF
j_gene: TRBJ2-2; v_gene: TRBV7-3; d_gene: NA; abundance: many; CDR3nt: TGTGCCAGCAGCCCCAGCAGGAGCGGGGAGCTGTTTTTT; CDR3aa: CASSPSRSGELFF
j_gene: TRBJ1-2; v_gene: TRBV6-1; d_gene: NA; abundance: medium-sized; CDR3nt: TGTGCCAGCAGTGAGAACAGGGTTGGCTACACCTTC; CDR3aa: CASSENRVGYTF
j_gene: TRBJ2-1; v_gene: TRBV6-5; d_gene: TRBD2; abundance: NA; CDR3nt: TGTGCCAGCAGTTACTCGACTAGCGGGAGGGACAAGCAGTTCTTC; CDR3aa: CASSYSTSGRDKQFF
j_gene: TRBJ2-3; v_gene: TRBV27; d_gene: TRBD1; abundance: NA; CDR3nt: TGTGCCAGCAGTTTTTGGGACAGACAACCAGATACGCAGTATTTT; CDR3aa: CASSFWDRQPDTQYF
j_gene: TRBJ2-7; v_gene: TRBV4-3; d_gene: TRBD2; abundance: few; CDR3nt: TGCGCCAGCAGCGAACAATCGTATACTAGCGGGGGGGCAATTGCTTACGAGCAGTACTTC; CDR3aa: CASSEQSYTSGGAIAYEQYF
j_gene: TRBJ2-1; v_gene: TRBV10-3; d_gene: TRBD2; abundance: NA; CDR3nt: TGTGCCATCAGTGGCGGCGGGAGTCGGGGTGAGCAGTTCTTC; CDR3aa: CAISGGGSRGEQFF
j_gene: TRBJ2-1; v_gene: TRBV5-1; d_gene: TRBD2; abundance: NA; CDR3nt: TGCGCCAGCAGTGAAGCGGGAGTTAGCGGTGAGCAGTTCTTC; CDR3aa: CASSEAGVSGEQFF
j_gene: TRBJ2-7; v_gene: TRBV10-1; d_gene: NA; abundance: few; CDR3nt: TGCGCCAGCAGTGAAGGTGGGGACTACGAGCAGTACTTC; CDR3aa: CASSEGGDYEQYF
j_gene: TRBJ2-3; v_gene: TRBV6-1; d_gene: NA; abundance: NA; CDR3nt: TGTGCCAGCAGTAGGACGGGCCGGAGAGCCAAAGACACGCAGTATTTT; CDR3aa: CASSRTGRRAKDTQYF
j_gene: TRBJ2-3; v_gene: TRBV6-1; d_gene: NA; abundance: NA; CDR3nt: TGTGCCAGCAGTGTAACTAGAGGACCAGATACGCAGTATTTT; CDR3aa: CASSVTRGPDTQYF
j_gene: TRBJ2-3; v_gene: TRBV6-1; d_gene: NA; abundance: NA; CDR3nt: TGTCCCAGCAGCGAATGGGGGCTGTGGGCCACAGATACGCAGTATTTC; CDR3aa: CPSSEWGLWATDTQYF
j_gene: TRBJ2-6; v_gene: TRBV14; d_gene: NA; abundance: few; CDR3nt: TGTGCCAGCAGCCAATTCTACTCTGGGGCCAACGTCCTGACTTTC; CDR3aa: CASSQFYSGANVLTF
j_gene: TRBJ2-1; v_gene: TRBV29-1; d_gene: TRBD2; abundance: NA; CDR3nt: TGCAGCGGGCGACTAGCGGGAGGTGGTGAGCAGTTCTTC; CDR3aa: CSGRLAGGGEQFF
j_gene: TRBJ2-3; v_gene: TRBV6-1; d_gene: NA; abundance: NA; CDR3nt: TGTGCCAGCATTGTTACAGGCACAGATACGCAGTATTTT; CDR3aa: CASIVTGTDTQYF
j_gene: TRBJ1-1; v_gene: TRBV3-1; d_gene: NA; abundance: few; CDR3nt: TGTGCCAGCAGCCCCAGAGGACTTTACTTGAACACTGAAGCTTTCTTT; CDR3aa: CASSPRGLYLNTEAFF
j_gene: TRBJ2-2; v_gene: TRBV6-1; d_gene: NA; abundance: NA; CDR3nt: TGTGCCAGCATCATGGGGACTTCTTACACCGGGGAGCTGTTTTTT; CDR3aa: CASIMGTSYTGELFF
j_gene: TRBJ2-3; v_gene: TRBV6-4; d_gene: NA; abundance: many; CDR3nt: TGTGCCAGCAGTGACTCCGGGGGCGCGACAGATACGCAGTATTTT; CDR3aa: CASSDSGGATDTQYF
j_gene: TRBJ1-1; v_gene: TRBV6-5; d_gene: NA; abundance: NA; CDR3nt: TGTGCCAGCAGTCACCACAGGGTGAACACTGAAGCTTTCTTT; CDR3aa: CASSHHRVNTEAFF
j_gene: TRBJ2-1; v_gene: TRBV6-1; d_gene: TRBD1; abundance: once; CDR3nt: TGTGCCAGCAGTGAATTGGACAGGGTCAATGAGCAGTTCTTC; CDR3aa: CASSELDRVNEQFF
j_gene: TRBJ2-1; v_gene: TRBV7-2; d_gene: TRBD2; abundance: many; CDR3nt: TGTGCCAGCAGCAATAGCGGGGGGCTCGTCAATGAGCAGTTCTTC; CDR3aa: CASSNSGGLVNEQFF
j_gene: TRBJ1-2; v_gene: TRBV7-2; d_gene: NA; abundance: medium-sized; CDR3nt: TGTGCCAGCAGCTTAGCCGACTATGGCTACACCTTC; CDR3aa: CASSLADYGYTF
j_gene: TRBJ2-1; v_gene: TRBV27; d_gene: TRBD2; abundance: medium-sized; CDR3nt: TGTGCCAGCAGGACCCGCGGGACTAGCGGGAGTGTTGACAATGAGCAGTTCTTC; CDR3aa: CASRTRGTSGSVDNEQFF
j_gene: TRBJ2-7; v_gene: TRBV4-1; d_gene: NA; abundance: few; CDR3nt: TGCGCCAGCAGCTCGACCAATCGGGGCGGGGTTTACGAGCAGTACTTC; CDR3aa: CASSSTNRGGVYEQYF
j_gene: TRBJ2-5; v_gene: TRBV6-1; d_gene: TRBD1; abundance: NA; CDR3nt: TGTGCGGGGAGAGGGGGCCGTGACCAAGATACCCAGTACTTC; CDR3aa: CAGRGGRDQDTQYF
j_gene: TRBJ1-4; v_gene: TRBV10-3; d_gene: NA; abundance: NA; CDR3nt: TGTGCCATCAGTGAGGGGCCCCTTAATGAAAAACTGTTTTTT; CDR3aa: CAISEGPLNEKLFF
j_gene: TRBJ2-1; v_gene: TRBV6-5; d_gene: NA; abundance: medium-sized; CDR3nt: TGTGCCACCGGGAGAAGGGATTACAATGAGCAGTTCTTC; CDR3aa: CATGRRDYNEQFF
j_gene: TRBJ2-1; v_gene: TRBV6-1; d_gene: NA; abundance: NA; CDR3nt: TGTGCCAGCAGTGAGGGCGGAGGGGACTACAATGAGCAGTTCTTC; CDR3aa: CASSEGGGDYNEQFF
j_gene: TRBJ2-5; v_gene: TRBV6-1; d_gene: TRBD2; abundance: few; CDR3nt: TGTGCCAGCAGTGAGGTTCCCGGACTAGGGAGGGAGACCCAGTACTTC; CDR3aa: CASSEVPGLGRETQYF
j_gene: TRBJ2-5; v_gene: TRBV7-2; d_gene: TRBD2; abundance: medium-sized; CDR3nt: TGTGCCAGCAGCGCCGATCTAGCGGGGGGGAAGACCCAGTACTTC; CDR3aa: CASSADLAGGKTQYF
j_gene: TRBJ1-5; v_gene: TRBV6-5; d_gene: NA; abundance: NA; CDR3nt: TGTGCCAGCAGTTTGTTCAGCAATCAGCCCCAGCATTTT; CDR3aa: CASSLFSNQPQHF
j_gene: TRBJ2-7; v_gene: TRBV6-1; d_gene: NA; abundance: NA; CDR3nt: TGTGCCAGCACCCCAAAGGGACGGACCTACGAGCAGTACTTC; CDR3aa: CASTPKGRTYEQYF
j_gene: TRBJ1-2; v_gene: TRBV6-4; d_gene: TRBD1; abundance: many; CDR3nt: TGTGCCAGCAGTGACCCGGGCAGGGGGCATCGTGGCTACACCTTC; CDR3aa: CASSDPGRGHRGYTF
j_gene: TRBJ1-2; v_gene: TRBV6-1; d_gene: NA; abundance: many; CDR3nt: TGTGCCAGCAGTGTATATCGGGGCGACTATGGCTACACCTTC; CDR3aa: CASSVYRGDYGYTF